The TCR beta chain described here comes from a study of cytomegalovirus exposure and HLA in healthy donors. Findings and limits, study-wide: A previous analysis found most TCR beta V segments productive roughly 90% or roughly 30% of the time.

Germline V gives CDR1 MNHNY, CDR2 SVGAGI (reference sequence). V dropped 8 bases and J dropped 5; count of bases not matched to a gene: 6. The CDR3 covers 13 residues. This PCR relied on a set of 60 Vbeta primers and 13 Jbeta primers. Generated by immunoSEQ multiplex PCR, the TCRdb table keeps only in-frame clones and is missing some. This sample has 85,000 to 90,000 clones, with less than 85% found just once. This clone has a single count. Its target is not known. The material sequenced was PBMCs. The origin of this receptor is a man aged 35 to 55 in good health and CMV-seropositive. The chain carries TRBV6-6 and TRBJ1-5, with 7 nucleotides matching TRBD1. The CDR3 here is CASAYRGHQPQHF. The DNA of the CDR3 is TGTGCCAGCGCCTACAGGGGACATCAGCCCCAGCATTTT.